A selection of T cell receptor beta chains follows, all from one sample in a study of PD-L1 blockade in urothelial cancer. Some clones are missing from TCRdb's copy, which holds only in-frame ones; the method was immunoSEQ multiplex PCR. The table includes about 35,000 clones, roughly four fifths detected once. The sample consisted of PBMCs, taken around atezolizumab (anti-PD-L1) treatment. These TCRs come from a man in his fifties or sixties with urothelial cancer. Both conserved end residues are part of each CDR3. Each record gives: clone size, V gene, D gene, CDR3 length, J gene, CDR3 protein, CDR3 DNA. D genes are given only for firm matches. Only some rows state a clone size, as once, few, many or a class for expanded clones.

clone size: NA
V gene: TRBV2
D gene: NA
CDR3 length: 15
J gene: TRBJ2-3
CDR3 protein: CASSDRGGPKDTQYF
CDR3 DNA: TGTGCCAGCAGTGACAGAGGGGGACCGAAAGATACGCAGTATTTT

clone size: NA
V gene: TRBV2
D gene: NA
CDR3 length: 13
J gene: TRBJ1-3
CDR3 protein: CASSGLNGNTIYF
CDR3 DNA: TGTGCCAGCAGTGGACTAAATGGAAACACCATATATTTT

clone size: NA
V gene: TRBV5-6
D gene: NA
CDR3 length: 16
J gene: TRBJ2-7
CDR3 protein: CASSSTRGTTPYEQYF
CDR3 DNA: TGTGCCAGCAGCTCCACCAGGGGCACCACTCCCTACGAGCAGTACTTC

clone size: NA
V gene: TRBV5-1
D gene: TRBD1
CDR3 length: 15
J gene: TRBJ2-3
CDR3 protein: CASSLQGDNTDTQYF
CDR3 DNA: TGCGCCAGCAGCCTACAGGGGGACAACACAGATACGCAGTATTTT

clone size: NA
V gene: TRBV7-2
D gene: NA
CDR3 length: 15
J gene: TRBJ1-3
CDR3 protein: CASSQGHYSGNTIYF
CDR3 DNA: TGTGCCAGCAGCCAGGGGCACTACTCTGGAAACACCATATATTTT

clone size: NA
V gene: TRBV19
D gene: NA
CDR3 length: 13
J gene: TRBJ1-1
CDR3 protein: CASSQGSWGEAFF
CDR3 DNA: TGTGCCAGTAGCCAGGGGTCATGGGGTGAAGCTTTCTTT

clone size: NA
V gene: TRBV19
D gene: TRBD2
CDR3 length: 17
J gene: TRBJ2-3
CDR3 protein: CASSIEGGTGSMVTQYF
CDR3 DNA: TGTGCCAGTAGTATAGAGGGGGGGACCGGGAGCATGGTTACGCAGTATTTT

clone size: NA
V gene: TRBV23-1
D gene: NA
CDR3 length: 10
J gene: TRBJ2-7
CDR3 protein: CASAYEKQYF
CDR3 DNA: TGCGCCAGCGCCTATGAGAAGCAGTACTTC

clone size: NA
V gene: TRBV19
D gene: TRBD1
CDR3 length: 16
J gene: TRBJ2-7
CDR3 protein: CASSSPGRGRPYEQYF
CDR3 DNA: TGTGCCAGTAGTTCCCCGGGCAGGGGGCGCCCCTACGAGCAGTACTTC

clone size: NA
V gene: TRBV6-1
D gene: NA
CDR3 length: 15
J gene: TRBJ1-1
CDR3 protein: CASSEGPELNTEAFF
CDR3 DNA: TGTGCCAGCAGTGAAGGTCCGGAGTTGAACACTGAAGCTTTCTTT

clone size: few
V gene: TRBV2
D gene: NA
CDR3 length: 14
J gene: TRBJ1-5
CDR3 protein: CASSAVGADQPQHF
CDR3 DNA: TGTGCCAGCAGTGCCGTTGGGGCGGATCAGCCCCAGCATTTT

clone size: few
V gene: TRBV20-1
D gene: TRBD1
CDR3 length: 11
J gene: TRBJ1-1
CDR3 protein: CRGDSNTEAFF
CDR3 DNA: TGCAGGGGGGACAGCAACACTGAAGCTTTCTTT

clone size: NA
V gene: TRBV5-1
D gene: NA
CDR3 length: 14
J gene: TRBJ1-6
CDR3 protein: CASSLGTLNSPLHF
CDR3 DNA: TGCGCCAGCAGCTTGGGGACACTAAATTCACCCCTCCACTTT

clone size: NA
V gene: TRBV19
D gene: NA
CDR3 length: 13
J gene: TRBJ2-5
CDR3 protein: CASSIRDAETQYF
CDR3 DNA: TGTGCCAGTAGTATCAGGGATGCTGAGACCCAGTACTTC

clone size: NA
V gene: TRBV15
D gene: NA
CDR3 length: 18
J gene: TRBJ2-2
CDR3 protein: CATSPGTWPLENTGELFF
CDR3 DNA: TGTGCCACCAGCCCCGGGACATGGCCTCTGGAGAACACCGGGGAGCTGTTTTTT

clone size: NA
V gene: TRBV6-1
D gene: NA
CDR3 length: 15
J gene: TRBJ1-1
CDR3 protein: CASSEEQGRNTEAFF
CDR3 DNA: TGTGCCAGCAGTGAAGAGCAAGGGAGAAACACTGAAGCTTTCTTT

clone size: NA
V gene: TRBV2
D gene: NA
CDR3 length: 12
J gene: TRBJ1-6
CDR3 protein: CASSTAPGPLHF
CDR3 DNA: TGTGCCAGCAGTACGGCCCCAGGACCCCTCCACTTT

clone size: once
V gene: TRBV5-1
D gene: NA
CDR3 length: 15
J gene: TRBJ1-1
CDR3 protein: CASSLVGEMNTEAFF
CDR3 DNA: TGCGCCAGCAGCTTGGTCGGAGAAATGAACACTGAAGCTTTCTTT

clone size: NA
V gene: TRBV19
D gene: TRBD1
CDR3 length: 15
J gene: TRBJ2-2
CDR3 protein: CASSIWTGGTGELFF
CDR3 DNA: TGTGCCAGTAGTATCTGGACAGGGGGGACCGGGGAGCTGTTTTTT

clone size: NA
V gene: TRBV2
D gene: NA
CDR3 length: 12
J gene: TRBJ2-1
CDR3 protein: CASTTGIDEQFF
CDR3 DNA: TGTGCCAGCACAACAGGGATAGATGAGCAGTTCTTC

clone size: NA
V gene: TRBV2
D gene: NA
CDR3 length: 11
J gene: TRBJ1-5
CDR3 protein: CASSVDQPQHF
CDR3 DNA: TGTGCCAGCAGCGTCGATCAGCCCCAGCATTTT

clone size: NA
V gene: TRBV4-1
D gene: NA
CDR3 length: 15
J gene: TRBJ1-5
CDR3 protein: CASSPQSNSNQPQHF
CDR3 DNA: TGCGCCAGCAGTCCACAGTCGAATAGCAATCAGCCCCAGCATTTT

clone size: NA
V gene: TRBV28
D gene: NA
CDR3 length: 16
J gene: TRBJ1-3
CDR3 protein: CASSSSRAPSGNTIYF
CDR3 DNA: TGTGCCAGCAGTTCATCCCGCGCACCCTCTGGAAACACCATATATTTT

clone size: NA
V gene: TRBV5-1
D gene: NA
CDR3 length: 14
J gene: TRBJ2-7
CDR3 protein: CASSSGSHLDGRDF
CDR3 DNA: TGCGCCAGCAGCTCGGGGTCCCACCTGGACGGAAGGGATTTC

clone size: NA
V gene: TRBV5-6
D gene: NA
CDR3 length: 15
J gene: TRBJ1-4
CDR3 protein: CASSPYREYNEKLFF
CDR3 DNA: TGTGCCAGCAGCCCCTACAGGGAGTATAATGAAAAACTGTTTTTT

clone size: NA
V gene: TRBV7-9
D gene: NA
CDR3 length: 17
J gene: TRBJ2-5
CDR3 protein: CASSFPAVGLIKETQYF
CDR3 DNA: TGTGCCAGCAGCTTTCCAGCTGTGGGACTGATCAAAGAGACCCAGTACTTC